This is a list of T cell receptor beta chains from one sample in a study of cytomegalovirus exposure and HLA in healthy donors. Assay: immunoSEQ multiplex PCR; the TCRdb copy retains only in-frame clones and omits some. The sample lists some 200,000 clones; roughly four fifths were seen once. The sequenced sample was PBMCs. These TCRs come from a woman aged 18-29 years in good health and CMV-seropositive. CDR3s leave out the opening cysteine and the closing phenylalanine or tryptophan.

>TRBV25-1
ASRGTSGGARDTQY
>TRBV18
ASSPATPAEKLF
>TRBV28
ASSDMNTEAF
>TRBV4-2
ASSQGSSVTEAF
>TRBV7-8
ASSSRDTPSYGYT
>TRBV2
ASSRQGAGETQY
>TRBV5-1
ASSYASGQNEKLF
>TRBV5-1
ASRTGVDSPLH
>TRBV4-3
ASSQTVGGELF
>TRBV4-1
ASSQVNSDRLAGNTIY
>TRBV6-4
ASSDGHHSGANVLT
>TRBV6-5
ASSYRGTGELF
>TRBV11-2
ASSSTGGISPLH
>TRBV7-6
ASSHGDASTDTQY
>TRBV6-5
ASSYRGQGASPLH
>TRBV29-1
SVRGGSTGNTEAF
>TRBV5-1
ASSLYGLNTEAF
>TRBV7-9
ASSFVPEQSYGYT
>TRBV4-2
ASSQGLSRQGSYEQY
>TRBV11-3
ASSHGPEGSTEAF
>TRBV4-1
ASSHAAALSEQF
>TRBV27
ASSLVSNTGELF
>TRBV6-4
ASMFTEVDTEAF
>TRBV11-2
ASSFSQGYEQY
>TRBV7-7
ASSLGGQGGEQY
>TRBV25-1
ASSPTGQGLNYGYT
>TRBV4-2
ASSQGGDSILI
>TRBV5-1
ASSLEQMTTEAF
>TRBV4-1
ASSCCDRGLDEQY
>TRBV6-1
ASSERQGVGTGELF
>TRBV14
ASSQVAGGETQY
>TRBV5-8
ASSRDRGYSPLH
>TRBV28
ASSSGGSNQPQH
>TRBV5-4
ASSLDPGGVQSDTQY
>TRBV2
ASSTGLAGNNEQF
>TRBV2
ASKGGVQETQY
>TRBV27
ASRQTGTDTQY
>TRBV2
ASSETGGRNEKLF
>TRBV7-3
ASSLGTGNTDTQY
>TRBV7-9
ASSLSSGNTIY
>TRBV29-1
SVDSPDTQY